The T cell receptor beta chain described here comes from a study of Ad26.COV2.S vaccination and SARS-CoV-2 variants. Stated treatment: 15 to 20 received Ad26.COV2.S at low or high dose, single or two shots; five or six received placebo; per-sample allocation not given. Each sample was drawn 63 days after the first injection (of vaccine or placebo). TCRdb's copy holds only in-frame clones and misses some; the assay was immunoSEQ multiplex PCR. The data contain about 480,000 clones, 87% of them singletons. The CDR3 loop spans 12 amino acids. CDR1 is SQVTM, CDR2 ANQGSEA, per germline. After removal of 7 bases from V and 3 bases from J, the junction contained 3 bases not matched to a gene.

The V call is TRBV29-1, the J call TRBJ2-5; 9 bases line up with TRBD2. This TCR came from a person between 18 and 65 years old who received the Ad26.COV2.S COVID-19 vaccine or a placebo. The source material was peripheral blood, sampled in a trial of Ad26.COV2.S vaccine versus placebo. The DNA for the CDR3 is TGCAGCGGACGACTAGCGGAAGAGACCCAGTACTTC. Protein sequence: CSGRLAEETQYF.